The next 5 T cell receptor beta chains were all read from a single sample in a study of cytomegalovirus exposure and HLA in healthy donors. PCR primers comprised 60 Vbeta and 13 Jbeta primers. Profiling relied on immunoSEQ multiplex PCR, and the TCRdb table lists in-frame clones only, not all of them. The sample yields more than 85,000 clones, around 75% seen once. What was sequenced was PBMCs. These receptors were taken from a man aged 25 to 40 in good health and CMV-seronegative.

The chain uses TRBV19 and TRBJ1-2, with 12 bases aligning to TRBD1. CDR1 is LNHDA, CDR2 SQIVND, per germline (reference sequence). V dropped 6 bases and J dropped 8; count of bases not matched to a gene: 16. CDR3 length: 17 amino acids. CDR3 residues: CASSRNIPGQGARGYTF. The CDR3 DNA reads TGTGCCAGTAGCCGTAACATCCCGGGACAGGGGGCGCGAGGCTACACCTTC.

The chain uses TRBV6-6 and TRBJ2-2; D is unclear. CDR1 and CDR2 from the germline V gene are MNHNY and SVGAGI (reference sequence). The CDR3 is 13 residues long. V lost 4 bases, J lost 2 bases, and 5 bases lay in between. The CDR3 region is CASSWRNTGELFF. CDR3 in DNA: TGTGCCAGCAGTTGGAGAAACACCGGGGAGCTGTTTTTT.

This chain uses TRBV7-2 with TRBJ1-5; D remains unclear. CDR3 length: 15 amino acids. The germline gives CDR1 SGHTA, CDR2 FQGNSA. Trimming cost V 5 bases and J 0 bases, with 11 bases left between them. CDR3 in amino acids: CASSRVRNSNQPQHF. The CDR3 DNA reads as TGTGCCAGCAGCCGGGTGAGAAATAGCAATCAGCCCCAGCATTTT.

The chain links TRBV29-1 to TRBJ2-3; maybe TRBD2 (6 bases). This CDR3 spans 14 amino acids. CDR1 SQVTM and CDR2 ANQGSEA come from the germline V gene. V was shortened by 4 bases and J by 1 base, with 12 bases between the two germline ends. CDR3 bases: TGCAGCGTTGGGGGGGTCGTGGGCACAGATACGCAGTATTTT. As protein: CSVGGVVGTDTQYF.

Only a few counts were recorded for this clone. The rearrangement uses TRBV5-1 and TRBJ2-2; a weak D match, TRBD1 (5 bases). Looked up from germline, CDR1 is SGHRS and CDR2 is YFSETQ. This CDR3 is 15 amino acids long. V shed 1 base and J shed 0 bases, with 7 bases lying between them. The DNA for the CDR3 is TGCGCCAGCAGCTTGCGGACAACGAACACCGGGGAGCTGTTTTTT. Translation gives CASSLRTTNTGELFF.